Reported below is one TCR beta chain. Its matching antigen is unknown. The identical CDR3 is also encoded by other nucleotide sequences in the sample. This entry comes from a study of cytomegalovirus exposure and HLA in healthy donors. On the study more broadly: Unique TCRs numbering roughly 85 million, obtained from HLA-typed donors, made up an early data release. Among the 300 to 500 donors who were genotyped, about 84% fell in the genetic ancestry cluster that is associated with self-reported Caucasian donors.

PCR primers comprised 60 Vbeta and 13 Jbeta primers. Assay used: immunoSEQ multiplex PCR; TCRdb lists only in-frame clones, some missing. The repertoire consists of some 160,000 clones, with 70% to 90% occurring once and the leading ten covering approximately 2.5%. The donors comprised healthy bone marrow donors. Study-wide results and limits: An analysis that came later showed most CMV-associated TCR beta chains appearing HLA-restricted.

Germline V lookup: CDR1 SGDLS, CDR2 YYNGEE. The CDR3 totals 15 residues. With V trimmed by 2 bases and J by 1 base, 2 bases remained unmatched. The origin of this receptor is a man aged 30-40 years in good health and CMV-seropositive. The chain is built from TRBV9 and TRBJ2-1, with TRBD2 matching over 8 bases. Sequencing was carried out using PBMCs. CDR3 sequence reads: CASSVSGTSYNEQFF. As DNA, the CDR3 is TGTGCCAGCAGCGTTAGCGGGACTTCCTACAATGAGCAGTTCTTC.